Listed here are 28 T cell receptor beta chains from one sample, sequenced in a study of shared clonotypes between healthy human individuals. The repertoire was sequenced with immunoSEQ multiplex PCR; TCRdb's copy has only in-frame clones and lacks some. The data show approximately 460,000 clones, 70% to 80% seen once. Input material: PBMCs. The receptor source for this set is a woman in her thirties or forties in good health. Some clones in this sample may be carry-over from other donors' samples.

V and J are TRBV4-2 and TRBJ2-1; no clear D gene. Germline loops: CDR1 LGHNA, CDR2 YNFKEQ. Trimming left V 0 bases short and J 9 bases short, with 12 bases between. The CDR3 loop spans 14 amino acids. The CDR3 DNA follows: TGTGCCAGCAGCCAAGATACGGCCAGAAGTGAGCAGTTCTTC. Translating gives CASSQDTARSEQFF.

Concerning this clone: The junction and the germline gene differ at one end; a read error may be behind it. The V gene is TRBV30, the J gene TRBJ1-2; 8 bases are shared with TRBD1. CDR1 is GTSNPN, CDR2 SVGIG, per germline (reference sequence). The CDR3 has 14 amino acids. CDR3 bases: TGTGCCTGGAGTGTTTCCCGGACAGGGACGGGCGGCGCCTTC. Translating it yields CAWSVSRTGTGGAF.

The chain carries TRBV27 and TRBJ1-4; D is uncertain. CDR3 length: 12 residues. Trimming took 8 bases from V and 7 from J, leaving 11 bases between them. CDR1 and CDR2 from the germline V gene are MNHEY and SMNVEV (reference sequence). The CDR3 loop is CASGLGGEKLFF. The DNA of the CDR3 is TGTGCCAGCGGGTTAGGAGGTGAAAAACTGTTTTTT.

Note on this clone: This likely stems from a read error, as it lies one base from a far larger clone. V usage is TRBV30 and J usage is TRBJ1-5; tentative D call: TRBD1 (6 bases). Per germline, CDR1 GTSNPN and CDR2 SVGIG (reference sequence). This CDR3 region has 13 residues. Trimming left V 5 bases short and J 5 bases short, with 13 bases between. The CDR3 loop reads CAWSTGTDQPQHF. CDR3 nucleotides: TGTGCCTGGTCCACAGGGACCGATCAGCCCCAGCATTTT.

The CDR3: CASSFTSGHSYEQYF. For the CDR3, the DNA is TGTGCCAGCAGCTTTACTAGCGGACATTCCTACGAGCAGTACTTC. The chain employs TRBV11-2 and TRBJ2-7; 8 bases align to TRBD2. The CDR3 has 15 amino acids. J was trimmed by 1 base and V by 3 bases; bases with no gene match: 5. Germline assignment: CDR1 SGHAT and CDR2 FQNNGV. Full variable domain (missing parts from reference TRBV11-2 and TRBJ2-7): EAGVAQSPRYKIIEKRQSVAFWCNPISGHATLYWYQQILGQGPKLLIQFQNNGVVDDSQLPKDRFSAERLKGVDSTLKIQPAKLEDSAVYLCASSFTSGHSYEQYFGPGTRLTVT.

This clone was observed at least ten times. The chain recombines TRBV11-3 with TRBJ2-4; 10 bases agree with TRBD1. CDR1 and CDR2 from the germline V gene are SGHNT and YENEEA. The J segment lost 5 bases and the V segment lost 4 bases, leaving 2 bases of the junction unmatched. CDR3 size: 14 residues. The CDR3 region is CASSSGTGENIQYF. The CDR3 nucleotides read TGTGCCAGCAGCTCCGGGACAGGGGAAAACATTCAGTACTTC. Filled out from reference TRBV11-3 and TRBJ2-4, the complete variable domain reads EAGVVQSPRYKIIEKKQPVAFWCNPISGHNTLYWYLQNLGQGPELLIRYENEEAVDDSQLPKDRFSAERLKGVDSTLKIQPAELGDSAVYLCASSSGTGENIQYFGAGTRLSVL.

This chain uses TRBV19 with TRBJ2-7, with a tentative D call TRBD1 (5 bases). The CDR3 consists of 17 residues. Trimming shortened V by 5 bases and J by 0 bases, and 20 bases separated the two germline ends. Germline V gene sequence: CDR1 LNHDA, CDR2 SQIVND (reference sequence). The CDR3 spells CASSPTTYRNSSYEQYF. The CDR3 DNA follows: TGTGCCAGTAGTCCCACAACCTACAGGAACAGCTCCTACGAGCAGTACTTC.

This clone was counted only a few times. The V and J genes are TRBV5-1 and TRBJ2-5; unclear D gene. The CDR3 length is 13 residues. Trimming took 0 bases from V and 4 from J, leaving 7 bases between them. Germline V gene sequence: CDR1 SGHRS, CDR2 YFSETQ. CDR3 DNA: TGCGCCAGCAGCTTGGAGGCCACAGAGACCCAGTACTTC. This sequence encodes CASSLEATETQYF.

The chain recombines TRBV7-9 with TRBJ2-3; D is unresolved. Germline CDR1 and CDR2: SEHNR and FQNEAQ (reference sequence). V shed 4 bases and J shed 0 bases, with 11 bases lying between them. The CDR3 runs to 15 residues. The CDR3 DNA is TGTGCCAGCAGCTCATTGACAACTAGCACAGATACGCAGTATTTT. This sequence encodes CASSSLTTSTDTQYF.

The chain joins TRBV7-9 to TRBJ1-1; tentatively, D is TRBD1 (5 bases). Germline V lookup: CDR1 SEHNR, CDR2 FQNEAQ (reference sequence). V was trimmed by 5 bases and J by 4 bases, leaving 14 bases between them. The CDR3 totals 14 residues. This CDR3 is CASSPVGEATEAFF. The CDR3 nucleotides are TGTGCCAGCAGCCCAGTGGGGGAGGCCACTGAAGCTTTCTTT.

This clone was seen once. The rearrangement joins TRBV15 to TRBJ1-4; D unclear. V lost 6 bases, J lost 3 bases, and 8 bases lay in between. This CDR3 is built from 13 residues. Germline-derived CDR1 and CDR2 are LNHNV and YYDKDF (reference sequence). The CDR3 here is CATREVPNEKLFF. Written as DNA, the CDR3 is TGTGCCACCAGGGAAGTGCCTAATGAAAAACTGTTTTTT.

This clone was seen repeatedly, ten times or more. The CDR3 loop reads CASSIQSGPSTDTQYF. The CDR3 bases are TGCGCCAGCAGCATACAAAGCGGCCCTAGCACAGATACGCAGTATTTT. The chain combines TRBV5-1 with TRBJ2-3; D is perhaps TRBD2 (5 bases). The germline gives CDR1 SGHRS, CDR2 YFSETQ. V was shortened by 4 bases and J by 0 bases, with 15 bases between the two germline ends. The CDR3 runs 16 residues.

The V gene is TRBV18, the J gene TRBJ1-1; D remains unclear. The V gene lost 4 bases and the J gene lost 2 bases, with 5 bases spanning the gap. Germline CDR1 and CDR2: KGHSH and LQKENI. This CDR3 has 12 amino acids. This CDR3 is CASSLDNTEAFF. The CDR3 DNA reads as TGTGCCAGCTCACTTGATAACACTGAAGCTTTCTTT.

The V gene is TRBV28, the J gene TRBJ2-2; TRBD1 aligns across 8 bases. The V gene end was trimmed by 6 bases and the J gene end by 0 bases; junction bases not matched to a gene: 3. Per the germline V gene, CDR1 is MDHEN and CDR2 is SYDVKM. The CDR3 has 15 residues. As DNA, the CDR3 is TGTGCCAGCAGCCGGACAGGGACGAACACCGGGGAGCTGTTTTTT. Encoded protein: CASSRTGTNTGELFF.

The chain has TRBV6-1 and TRBJ2-5; 8 bases align to TRBD1. Matching the DNA end better, TRBJ2-7 makes the J call doubtful. Per germline, CDR1 MNHNS and CDR2 SASEGT. This CDR3 contains 14 residues. CDR3: CASSDGAGGHEQYF. The CDR3 DNA reads as TGTGCCAGCAGTGATGGGGCAGGGGGCCACGAGCAGTACTTC.

This chain links TRBV4-2 with TRBJ1-5, with 7 bases matching TRBD1. Germline V lookup: CDR1 LGHNA, CDR2 YNFKEQ. V shed 3 bases, J shed 7 bases, and the junction held 9 bases outside the gene matches. The CDR3 loop spans 15 amino acids. The CDR3 DNA reads as TGTGCCAGCAGCCAGGAACAGGGGACGGGCCAGCCCCAGCATTTT. Protein sequence: CASSQEQGTGQPQHF.

CDR3 protein: CASRTPGGSSYEQYF. CDR3 nucleotides: TGTGCCAGCAGAACCCCGGGAGGGAGCTCCTACGAGCAGTACTTC. This rearrangement joins TRBV7-8 to TRBJ2-7, with 8 bases lining up with TRBD2. V dropped 6 bases and J dropped 0; count of bases not matched to a gene: 7. The CDR3 spans 15 residues. The V gene's germline CDR1 is SGHVS and CDR2 FQNEAQ.

J is TRBJ1-5 and V is TRBV6-1; TRBD1 matches 7 bases. This CDR3 is 15 amino acids long. V was clipped by 7 bases and J by 0 bases; unmatched bases: 6. Germline V lookup: CDR1 MNHNS, CDR2 SASEGT. The CDR3 sequence: CASISGTDSNQPQHF. The CDR3 DNA reads TGTGCCAGCATTTCCGGGACAGATAGCAATCAGCCCCAGCATTTT.

V and J are TRBV18 and TRBJ2-7; D is uncertain. V lost 6 bases and J 0 bases, leaving 3 bases between the germline ends. The CDR3 consists of 11 residues. Per the germline V gene, CDR1 is KGHSH and CDR2 is LQKENI. The CDR3 region has the DNA TGTGCCAGCTCCCGCTCCTACGAGCAGTACTTC. This sequence encodes CASSRSYEQYF.

This clone was recorded once. Written as DNA, the CDR3 is TGTGCCAGCAGCTTAGTAGGGTATTATGGCTACACCTTC. Protein product: CASSLVGYYGYTF. The chain combines TRBV7-2 with TRBJ1-2; D ambiguous. The V end lost 1 base, the J end lost 5 bases, and 8 bases lay between the germline ends. Germline-derived CDR1 and CDR2 are SGHTA and FQGNSA. This CDR3 region has 13 residues.

This chain connects TRBV5-8 to TRBJ1-5; tentative D call: TRBD1 (6 bases). Trimming left V 4 bases short and J 2 bases short, with 13 bases between. Germline CDR1 and CDR2: SGHTS and YDEGEE. The CDR3 loop spans 15 amino acids. The DNA for the CDR3 is TGTGCCAGCAGCGCCTGGGACACCCGCAATCAGCCCCAGCATTTT. This codes for CASSAWDTRNQPQHF.

The chain has TRBV10-2 and TRBJ2-1; 9 nucleotides line up with TRBD1. CDR1 and CDR2 (germline): WSHSY, SAAADI. The CDR3 is 14 amino acids. With 6 bases clipped from V and 10 bases from J, the junction kept 10 bases outside the gene matches. The CDR3 DNA follows: TGCGCCAGCAGCCGGGACAGGGAATGGGGGGAGCAGTTCTTC. This sequence encodes CASSRDREWGEQFF.

In regard to this clone: One end of the junction varies from germline; a read error may be responsible. The chain employs TRBV7-2 and TRBJ2-3; 8 bases align to TRBD1. This CDR3 is 14 amino acids long. The germline CDR1 and CDR2 sequences are SGHTA and FQGNSA. Here the CDR3 reads CAGSLRQGSDTQYF. The CDR3 nucleotides read TGTGCCGGCAGCCTCCGACAGGGGTCAGATACGCAGTATTTT.

This clone was seen ten or more times. This sequence joins TRBV19 and TRBJ1-2; maybe TRBD1 (6 bases). V dropped 5 bases and J dropped 4 bases, with 17 bases sitting between them. The germline CDR1 and CDR2 sequences are LNHDA and SQIVND (reference sequence). This CDR3 has 15 residues. The CDR3 sequence is CASSPQGGKGYGYTF. CDR3 in DNA: TGTGCCAGTAGTCCACAAGGGGGAAAGGGCTATGGCTACACCTTC.

V and J are TRBV7-8 and TRBJ1-1, with a weak D call TRBD1 (5 bases). Germline-derived CDR1 and CDR2 are SGHVS and FQNEAQ. Trimming took off 5 bases at V and 7 bases at J, with 11 bases between the two ends. The CDR3 is 12 residues long. CDR3 nucleotides: TGTGCCAGCAGCAGACCCGACAGTGAAGCTTTCTTT. It yields the protein CASSRPDSEAFF.

Points on this clone: This likely stems from a read error, as it lies one base from a far larger clone. The V and J genes are TRBV10-3 and TRBJ1-5, with D perhaps matching TRBD1 (6 bases). The CDR3 totals 13 residues. V was trimmed by 8 bases and J by 3 bases, leaving 11 bases between them. Germline V gives CDR1 ENHRY, CDR2 SYGVKD. This CDR3 reads CAIGRDNNQPQHF. The CDR3 DNA follows: TGTGCCATCGGCCGGGACAACAATCAGCCCCAGCATTTT.

Written as DNA, the CDR3 is TGTGCCAGCAGCTTAGACCCCGGGCAGCCCCAGCATTTT. It encodes CASSLDPGQPQHF. The J gene is TRBJ1-5, the V gene TRBV7-6; D gene uncertain. The CDR3 runs 13 residues. Germline V CDR1 and CDR2: SGHVS, FNYEAQ. V lost 1 base and J lost 7, with 8 bases in between.

J is TRBJ1-4 and V is TRBV5-5, with unresolved D. Trimming shortened V by 4 bases and J by 7 bases, and 14 bases separated the two germline ends. The length of the CDR3 is 14 residues. From germline, CDR1 is SGHKS and CDR2 YYEKEE (reference sequence). The CDR3 nucleotides read TGTGCCAGCAGCCCCAAGAGGTGGGCTGAAAAACTGTTTTTT. Translating it yields CASSPKRWAEKLFF.